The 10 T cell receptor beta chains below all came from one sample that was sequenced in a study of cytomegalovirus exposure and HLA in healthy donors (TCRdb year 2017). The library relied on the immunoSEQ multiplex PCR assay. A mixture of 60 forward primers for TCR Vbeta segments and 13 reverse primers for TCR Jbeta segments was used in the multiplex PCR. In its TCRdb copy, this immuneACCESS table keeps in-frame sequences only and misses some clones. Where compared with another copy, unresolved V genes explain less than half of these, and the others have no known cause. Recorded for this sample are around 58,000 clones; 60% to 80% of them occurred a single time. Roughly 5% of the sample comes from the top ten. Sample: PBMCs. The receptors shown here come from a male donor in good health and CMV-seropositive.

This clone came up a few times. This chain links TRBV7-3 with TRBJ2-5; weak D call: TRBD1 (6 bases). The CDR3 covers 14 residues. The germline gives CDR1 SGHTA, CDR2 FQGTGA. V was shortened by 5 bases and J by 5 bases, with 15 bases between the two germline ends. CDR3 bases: TGTGCCAGCAGCCCGACAGGCTCATGGGAGACCCAGTACTTC. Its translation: CASSPTGSWETQYF.

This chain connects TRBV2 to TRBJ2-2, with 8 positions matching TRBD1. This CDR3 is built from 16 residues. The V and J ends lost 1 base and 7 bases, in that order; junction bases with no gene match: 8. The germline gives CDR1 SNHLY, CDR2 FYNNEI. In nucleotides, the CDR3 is TGTGCCAGCAGTGAAGGGACAGGGCAAAGGGGCGGGGAGCTGTTTTTT. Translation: CASSEGTGQRGGELFF.

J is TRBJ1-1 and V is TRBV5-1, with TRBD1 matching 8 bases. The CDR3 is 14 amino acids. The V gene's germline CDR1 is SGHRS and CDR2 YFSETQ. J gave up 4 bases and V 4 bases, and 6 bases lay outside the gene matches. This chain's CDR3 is CASSLGQGRTEAFF. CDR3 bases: TGCGCCAGCAGCCTTGGACAGGGACGCACTGAAGCTTTCTTT.

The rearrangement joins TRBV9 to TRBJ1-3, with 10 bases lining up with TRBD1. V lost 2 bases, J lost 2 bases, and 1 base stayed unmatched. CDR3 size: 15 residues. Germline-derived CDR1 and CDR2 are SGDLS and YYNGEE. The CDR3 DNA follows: TGTGCCAGCAGCGTCGGACAGGGGGCTGGAAACACCATATATTTT. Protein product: CASSVGQGAGNTIYF.

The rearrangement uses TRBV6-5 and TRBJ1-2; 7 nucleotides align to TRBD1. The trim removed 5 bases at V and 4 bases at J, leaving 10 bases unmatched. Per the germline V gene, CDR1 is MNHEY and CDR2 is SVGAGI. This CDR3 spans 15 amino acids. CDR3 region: CASSPGTARGYGYTF. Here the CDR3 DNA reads TGTGCCAGCAGTCCGGGGACAGCGAGGGGCTATGGCTACACCTTC.

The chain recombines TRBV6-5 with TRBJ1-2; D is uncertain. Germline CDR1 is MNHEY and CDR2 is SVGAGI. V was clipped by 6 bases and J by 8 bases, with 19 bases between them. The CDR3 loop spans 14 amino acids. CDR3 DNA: TGTGCCAGCAGCCCGACGGTCCTCGACTGGGGCTACACCTTC. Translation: CASSPTVLDWGYTF.

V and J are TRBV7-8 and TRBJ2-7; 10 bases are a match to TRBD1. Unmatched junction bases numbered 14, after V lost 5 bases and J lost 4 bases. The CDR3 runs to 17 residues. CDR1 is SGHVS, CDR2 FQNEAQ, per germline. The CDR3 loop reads CASSPRYVGQGEYEQYF. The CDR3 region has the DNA TGTGCCAGCAGCCCCCGGTATGTCGGACAGGGGGAGTACGAGCAGTACTTC.

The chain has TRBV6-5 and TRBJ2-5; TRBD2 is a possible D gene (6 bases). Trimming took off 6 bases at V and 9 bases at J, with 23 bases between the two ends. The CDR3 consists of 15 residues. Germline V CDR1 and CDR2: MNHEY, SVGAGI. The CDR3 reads CASSLSNLALGSQYF. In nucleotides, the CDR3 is TGTGCCAGCAGCCTAAGCAACCTAGCGTTGGGGTCCCAGTACTTC.

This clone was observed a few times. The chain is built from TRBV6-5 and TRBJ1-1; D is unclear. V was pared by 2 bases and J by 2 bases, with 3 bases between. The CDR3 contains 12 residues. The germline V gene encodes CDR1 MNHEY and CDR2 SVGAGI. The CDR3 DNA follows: TGTGCCAGCAGTTACACAAACACTGAAGCTTTCTTT. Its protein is CASSYTNTEAFF.

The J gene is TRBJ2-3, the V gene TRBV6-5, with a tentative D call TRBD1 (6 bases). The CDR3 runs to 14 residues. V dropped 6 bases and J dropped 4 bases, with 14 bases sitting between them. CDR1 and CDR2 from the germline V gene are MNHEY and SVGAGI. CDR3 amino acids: CASRLPGAADTQYF. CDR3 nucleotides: TGTGCCAGCAGGTTACCAGGGGCCGCAGATACGCAGTATTTT.